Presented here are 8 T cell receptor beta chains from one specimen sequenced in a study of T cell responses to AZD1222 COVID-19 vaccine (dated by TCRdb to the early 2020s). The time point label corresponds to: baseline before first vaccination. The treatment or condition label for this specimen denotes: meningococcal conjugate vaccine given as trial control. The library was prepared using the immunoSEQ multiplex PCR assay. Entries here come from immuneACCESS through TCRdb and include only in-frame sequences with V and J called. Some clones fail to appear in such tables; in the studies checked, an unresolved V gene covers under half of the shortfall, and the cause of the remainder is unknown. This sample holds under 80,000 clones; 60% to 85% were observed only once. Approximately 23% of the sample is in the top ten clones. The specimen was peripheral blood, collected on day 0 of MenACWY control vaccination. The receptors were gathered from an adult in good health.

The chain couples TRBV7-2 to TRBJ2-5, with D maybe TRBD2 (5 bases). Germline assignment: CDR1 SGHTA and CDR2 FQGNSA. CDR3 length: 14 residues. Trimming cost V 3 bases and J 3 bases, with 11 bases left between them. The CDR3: CASSFGSGEETQYF. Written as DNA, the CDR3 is TGTGCCAGCAGCTTTGGGAGTGGAGAAGAGACCCAGTACTTC.

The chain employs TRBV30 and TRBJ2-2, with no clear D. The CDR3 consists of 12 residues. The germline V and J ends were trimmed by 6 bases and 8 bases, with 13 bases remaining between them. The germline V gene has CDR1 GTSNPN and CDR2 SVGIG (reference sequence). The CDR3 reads CACTSQRGELFF. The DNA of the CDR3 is TGTGCCTGTACCTCTCAAAGAGGGGAGCTGTTTTTT. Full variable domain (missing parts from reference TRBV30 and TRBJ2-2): SQTIHQWPATLVQPVGSPLSLECTVEGTSNPNLYWYRQAAGRGLQLLFYSVGIGQISSEVPQNLSASRPQDRQFILSSKKLLLSDSGFYLCACTSQRGELFFGEGSRLTVL.

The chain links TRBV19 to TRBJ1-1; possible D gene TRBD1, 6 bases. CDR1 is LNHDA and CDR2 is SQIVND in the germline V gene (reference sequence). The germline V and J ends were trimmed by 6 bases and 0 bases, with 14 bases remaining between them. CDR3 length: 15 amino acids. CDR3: CASRQGRAVNTEAFF. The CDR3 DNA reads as TGTGCCAGTAGGCAGGGGCGTGCGGTGAACACTGAAGCTTTCTTT.

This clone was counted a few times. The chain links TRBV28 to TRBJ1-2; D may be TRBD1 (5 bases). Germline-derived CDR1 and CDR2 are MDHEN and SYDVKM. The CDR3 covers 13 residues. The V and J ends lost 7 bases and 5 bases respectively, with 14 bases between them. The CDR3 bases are TGTGCCAGCACCCTTGGGGGGGGTTATGGCTACACCTTC. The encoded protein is CASTLGGGYGYTF.

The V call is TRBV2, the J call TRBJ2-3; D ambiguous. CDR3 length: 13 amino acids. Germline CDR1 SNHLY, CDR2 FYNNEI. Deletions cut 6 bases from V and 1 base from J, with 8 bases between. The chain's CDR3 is CASRALGTDTQYF. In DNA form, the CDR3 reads TGTGCCAGCAGGGCCCTGGGCACAGATACGCAGTATTTT.

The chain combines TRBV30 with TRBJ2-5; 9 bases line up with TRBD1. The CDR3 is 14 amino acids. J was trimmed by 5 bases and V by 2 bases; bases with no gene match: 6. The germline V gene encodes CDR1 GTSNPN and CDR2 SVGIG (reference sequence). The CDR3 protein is CAWSYGTGRETQYF. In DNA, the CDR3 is TGTGCCTGGAGTTACGGGACAGGGAGGGAGACCCAGTACTTC.

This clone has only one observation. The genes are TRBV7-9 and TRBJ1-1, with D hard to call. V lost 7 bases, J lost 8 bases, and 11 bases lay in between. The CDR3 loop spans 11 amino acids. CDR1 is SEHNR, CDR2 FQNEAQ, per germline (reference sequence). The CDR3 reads CASTRDVEAFF. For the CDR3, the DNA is TGTGCCAGCACCCGTGACGTGGAAGCTTTCTTT.

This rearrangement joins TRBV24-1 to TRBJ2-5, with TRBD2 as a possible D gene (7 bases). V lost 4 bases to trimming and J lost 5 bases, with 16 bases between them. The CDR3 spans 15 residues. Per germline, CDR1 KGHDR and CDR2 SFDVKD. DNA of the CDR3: TGTGCCACCAGTGACTCCGGGGGCGGGAGTGAGACCCAGTACTTC. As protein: CATSDSGGGSETQYF.